The 9 T cell receptor beta chains reported below all come from one sample, sequenced in a study of blood T cell repertoires in COVID-19. TCRdb's copy holds only in-frame clones and misses some; the assay was immunoSEQ multiplex PCR. The data contain about 24,000 clones, around 88% of them singletons. The material sequenced was peripheral blood. These receptors originate from a human donor with active COVID-19. The donor label of this sample is uncertain.

This clone was detected once. The chain joins TRBV11-3 to TRBJ2-1; 7 nucleotides line up with TRBD2. Germline CDR1 SGHNT, CDR2 YENEEA. The CDR3 totals 14 residues. Trimming cost V 8 bases and J 7 bases; bases outside gene matches: 11. The CDR3 spells CASGKAGWYNEQFF. CDR3 DNA sequence: TGTGCCAGCGGAAAAGCGGGGTGGTATAATGAGCAGTTCTTC.

The DNA of the CDR3 is TGTGCCAGCAAGATGGGACTAGCGGGGGAAGAGACCCAGTACTTC. Residues: CASKMGLAGEETQYF. The chain is built from TRBV6-5 and TRBJ2-5; TRBD2 agrees at 14 bases. Germline values: CDR1 MNHEY, CDR2 SVGAGI. J was trimmed by 3 bases and V by 7 bases; bases with no gene match: 4. This CDR3 has 15 residues.

The chain joins TRBV7-2 to TRBJ2-3, with 12 nucleotides matching TRBD2. The CDR3 is 13 amino acids. Trimming cost V 8 bases and J 4 bases; bases outside gene matches: 1. CDR1 is SGHTA, CDR2 FQGNSA, per germline. CDR3 amino acids: CASRTSGADTQYF. CDR3 DNA sequence: TGTGCCAGCCGGACTAGCGGGGCAGATACGCAGTATTTT.

The J gene is TRBJ1-3, the V gene TRBV15; the match to TRBD1 covers 8 bases. CDR3 length: 15 residues. Trimming took 6 bases from V and 4 from J; bases not matched to a gene: 8. Germline-derived CDR1 and CDR2 are LNHNV and YYDKDF (reference sequence). CDR3 sequence: CATSPITGGGNTIYF. In DNA, the CDR3 is TGTGCCACCAGTCCGATCACAGGGGGGGGAAACACCATATATTTT.

This chain connects TRBV5-1 to TRBJ2-5, with 8 bases matching TRBD2. V shed 5 bases, J shed 2 bases, and the junction held 5 bases outside the gene matches. The CDR3 is made up of 14 amino acids. Germline CDR1 is SGHRS and CDR2 is YFSETQ. The CDR3, as DNA: TGCGCCAGCAGGTCGGGAGGGCCGCAAGAGACCCAGTACTTC. Protein: CASRSGGPQETQYF.

The V gene is TRBV27, the J gene TRBJ2-3; 7 nucleotides agree with TRBD1. The germline CDR1 and CDR2 sequences are MNHEY and SMNVEV (reference sequence). J gave up 4 bases and V 3 bases, and 10 bases lay outside the gene matches. CDR3 length equals 16 residues. The CDR3 nucleotides read TGTGCCAGCAGTTTGGGGGACAGCCCGAGGGCAGATACGCAGTATTTT. Amino acid sequence: CASSLGDSPRADTQYF.

The chain joins TRBV6-5 to TRBJ2-5, with D perhaps matching TRBD2 (5 bases). This CDR3 contains 11 residues. Trimming pared 6 bases from V and 9 bases from J, leaving 11 bases between. Germline V CDR1 and CDR2: MNHEY, SVGAGI. The CDR3 DNA reads TGTGCCAGCAGGGAGCTCGGGGCCCAGTACTTC. Encoded protein: CASRELGAQYF.

The chain has TRBV28 and TRBJ2-2, with 8 positions matching TRBD1. The CDR3 has 15 residues. Germline trimming cut 6 bases from V and 7 bases from J; bases unmatched to any gene: 10. CDR1 is MDHEN, CDR2 SYDVKM, per germline. Here the CDR3 DNA reads TGTGCCAGCAGCACAGCTGGACAGGGCATCGGGGAGCTGTTTTTT. Amino acid sequence: CASSTAGQGIGELFF.

The chain carries TRBV3-1 (or the pseudogene TRBV3-2) and TRBJ2-6, with 11 bases matching TRBD2. This CDR3 contains 19 residues. The germline V gene encodes CDR1 LGHDT and CDR2 YNNKEL (reference sequence). Trimming cost V 1 base and J 0 bases; bases outside gene matches: 5. In DNA form, the CDR3 reads TGTGCCAGCAGCCAAGGACTAGCGGGACCATCCTCTGGGGCCAACGTCCTGACTTTC. Its translation is CASSQGLAGPSSGANVLTF.